This T cell receptor (beta chain) was sequenced in a study of T-cell reconstitution after alpha-beta-depleted transplantation in children. It was with unique molecular identifiers that the TCRbeta library was prepared. TCRdb fed the PCR reads into MiXCR, producing one record per CDR3 protein. The sample contains 83,000 or so distinct CDR3 sequences, roughly 7.7% of which appear only once. This clonotype was recorded many times. Trimming pared 6 bases from V and 1 base from J, leaving 15 bases between. Germline CDR1 SGHTA, CDR2 FQGNSA. This CDR3 comprises 15 residues. The sequence derives from a human donor who donated a stem cell graft to a child with congenital amegakaryocytic thrombocytopenia. This chain links TRBV7-2 with TRBJ1-1; D is unclear. Source: PBMCs from the stem cell graft donor, taken from the stem cell graft. The CDR3 here is CASSIPFLRNTEAFF. DNA of the CDR3: TGTGCCAGCAGTATTCCCTTCCTTAGGAACACTGAAGCTTTCTTT.